The entry below gives a single T cell receptor (beta chain) sequence along with its context. No antigen is known for it. The data are from a study of T cell responses to AZD1222 COVID-19 vaccine. The study, taken as a whole, reports: Reports indicate that nearly half of spike-specific TCRs are directed at unmutated variant regions. Baseline testing showed seropositivity in only five to seven AZD1222 recipients. The repertoires were collected only after the peak T cell response. Two AZD1222 doses significantly raised spike-specific TCR breadth and depth over controls.

Produced via immunoSEQ multiplex PCR; TCRdb's table is partial and in-frame only. This table holds around 130,000 clones, roughly 90% found once. This specimen was peripheral blood, taken on day 0 of AZD1222 vaccination. The clonotype comes from an adult in good health.

The CDR3 nucleotides are TGTGCCAGCAGCCCGCAGGTATACAGGGAGGACGAGCAGTACTTC. Translating gives CASSPQVYREDEQYF. The rearrangement joins TRBV7-9 to TRBJ2-7, with D possibly being TRBD1 or TRBD2 (6 bases each). Trimming cost V 5 bases and J 5 bases, with 19 bases left between them. Per the germline V gene, CDR1 is SEHNR and CDR2 is FQNEAQ (reference sequence). This CDR3 is 15 amino acids long.